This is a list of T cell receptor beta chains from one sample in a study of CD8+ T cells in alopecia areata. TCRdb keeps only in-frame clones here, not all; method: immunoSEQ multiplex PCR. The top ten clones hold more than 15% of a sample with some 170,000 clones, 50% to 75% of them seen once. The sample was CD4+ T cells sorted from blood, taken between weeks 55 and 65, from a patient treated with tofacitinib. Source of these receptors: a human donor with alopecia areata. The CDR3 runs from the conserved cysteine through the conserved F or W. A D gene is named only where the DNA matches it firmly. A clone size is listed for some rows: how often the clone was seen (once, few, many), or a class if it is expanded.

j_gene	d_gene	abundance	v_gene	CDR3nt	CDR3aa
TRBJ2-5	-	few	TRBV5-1	TGCGCCAGCAGCTGGAGTCAGGGGACACAGACCCAGTACTTC	CASSWSQGTQTQYF
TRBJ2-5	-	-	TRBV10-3	TGTGCCATCAGACTTCAGGGACAAGAGACCCAGTACTTC	CAIRLQGQETQYF
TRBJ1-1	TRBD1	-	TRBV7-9	TGTGCCAGCAGCCGCATGTCAGGACAGGGAAACACTGAAGCTTTCTTT	CASSRMSGQGNTEAFF
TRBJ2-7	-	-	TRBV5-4	TGTGCCAGCAGCAAGATGGGATTCTACGAGCAGTACTTC	CASSKMGFYEQYF
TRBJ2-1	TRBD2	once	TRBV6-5	TGTGCCAGCAGTTTGGGACTAGCGGAAAACAATGAGCAGTTCTTC	CASSLGLAENNEQFF
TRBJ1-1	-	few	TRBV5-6	TGTGCCAGCACCGGATATCTTGGGGCTTTCTTT	CASTGYLGAFF
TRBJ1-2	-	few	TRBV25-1	TGTGCCAGCAGTGCCACAGGGCTCTATGGCTACACCTTC	CASSATGLYGYTF
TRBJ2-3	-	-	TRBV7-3	TGTGCCAGCAGCGATGGCGGACCCACAGATACGCAGTATTTT	CASSDGGPTDTQYF
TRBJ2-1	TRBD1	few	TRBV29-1	TGCAGCGTTGAAGGACCTACCGGGACAGGGGGTACGGATGAGCAGTTCTTC	CSVEGPTGTGGTDEQFF
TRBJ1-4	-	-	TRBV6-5	TGTGCCAGCAGTAGATCAGGGTCAACTAATGAAAAACTGTTTTTT	CASSRSGSTNEKLFF
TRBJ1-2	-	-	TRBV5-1	TGCGCCAGCAGCCCTACGGGCAGGAGGGGTGGCTACACCTTC	CASSPTGRRGGYTF
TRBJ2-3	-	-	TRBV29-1	TGCAGCTCAACTCGAAGGCTAGCGAAAGATACGCAGTATTTT	CSSTRRLAKDTQYF
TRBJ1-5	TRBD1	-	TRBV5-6	TGTGCCAGCAGCCTCCGGGACAGGGGAGGGCCCCAGCATTTT	CASSLRDRGGPQHF
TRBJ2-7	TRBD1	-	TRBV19	TGTGCCAGTAGATTACAGGGGGAATCCTACGAGCAGTACTTC	CASRLQGESYEQYF
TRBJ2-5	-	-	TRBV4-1	TGCGCCAGCAGCCAAGAATCCGGGACTGATATCGGGACCCAGTACTTC	CASSQESGTDIGTQYF
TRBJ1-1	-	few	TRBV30	TGTGCCTGGGATAGCGGAGGAGGCGTTCGAGCTTTCTTT	CAWDSGGGVRAFF
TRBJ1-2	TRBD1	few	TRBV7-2	TGTGCCAGCAGCTTATTAGACAGGGGCCATAACTATGGCTACACCTTC	CASSLLDRGHNYGYTF
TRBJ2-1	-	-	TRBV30	TGTGCCTGCTCGGGGTACAATGAGCAGTTCTTC	CACSGYNEQFF